This T cell receptor beta chain was identified in a study of identical twins. V was pared by 5 bases and J by 11 bases, with 12 bases between. CDR3 length: 11 amino acids. Study observations and caveats: Cord blood beta clonotypes that were abundant carried fewer insertions, and memory repertoires showed no such trend.

TCRdb redid the calling of the 5' RACE reads with MiXCR, one entry per CDR3 protein. Of 640,000 or so distinct CDR3 sequences listed, less than 7% are singletons. This clonotype was recorded at least ten times. The antigen is not known. This TCR came from a man younger than 35 in good health. The sequencing input was naive T cells sorted from blood. The chain has TRBV12-3 or TRBV12-4 and TRBJ1-1; D gene unclear. This CDR3 is CASSRTSAAFF. The CDR3 DNA follows: TGTGCCAGCAGTCGGACTTCCGCGGCTTTCTTT.